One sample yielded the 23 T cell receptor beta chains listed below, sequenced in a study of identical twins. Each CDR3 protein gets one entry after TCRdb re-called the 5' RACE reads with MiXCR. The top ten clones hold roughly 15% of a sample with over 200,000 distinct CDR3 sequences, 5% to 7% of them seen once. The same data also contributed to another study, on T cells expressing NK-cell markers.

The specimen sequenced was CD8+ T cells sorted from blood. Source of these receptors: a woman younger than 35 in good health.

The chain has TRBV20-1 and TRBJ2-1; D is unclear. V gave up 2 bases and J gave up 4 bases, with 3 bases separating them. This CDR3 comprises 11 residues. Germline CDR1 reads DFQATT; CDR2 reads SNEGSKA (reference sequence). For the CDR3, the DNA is TGCAGTGCTAGACAATACAATGAGCAGTTCTTC. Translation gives CSARQYNEQFF.

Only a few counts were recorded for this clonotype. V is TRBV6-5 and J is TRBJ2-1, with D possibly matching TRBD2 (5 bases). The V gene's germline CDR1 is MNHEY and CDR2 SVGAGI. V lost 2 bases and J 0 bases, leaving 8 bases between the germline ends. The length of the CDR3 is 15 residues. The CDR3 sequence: CASSYEGLSYNEQFF. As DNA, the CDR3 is TGTGCCAGCAGTTACGAGGGCCTCTCCTACAATGAGCAGTTCTTC.

Written as DNA, the CDR3 is TGCAGTGCTAGAGATAGGTACACAGATACGCAGTATTTT. The encoded protein is CSARDRYTDTQYF. This chain uses TRBV20-1 with TRBJ2-3; D remains unclear. The CDR3 is made up of 13 amino acids. Germline CDR1 and CDR2: DFQATT and SNEGSKA (reference sequence). The germline V and J ends were trimmed by 0 bases and 2 bases, with 6 bases remaining between them.

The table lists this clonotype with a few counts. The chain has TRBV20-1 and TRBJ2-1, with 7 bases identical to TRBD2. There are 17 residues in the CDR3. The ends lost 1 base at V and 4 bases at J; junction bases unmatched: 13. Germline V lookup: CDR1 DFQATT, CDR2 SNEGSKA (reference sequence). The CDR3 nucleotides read TGCAGTGCTAGAGGGGTCCCGGCAGCGGGAAGGTACAATGAGCAGTTCTTC. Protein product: CSARGVPAAGRYNEQFF.

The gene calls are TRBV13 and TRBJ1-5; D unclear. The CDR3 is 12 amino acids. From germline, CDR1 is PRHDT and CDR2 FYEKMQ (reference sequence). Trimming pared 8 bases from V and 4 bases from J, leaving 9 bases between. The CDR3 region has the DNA TGTGCCAGCGCGGATGGGAATCAGCCCCAGCATTTT. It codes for CASADGNQPQHF. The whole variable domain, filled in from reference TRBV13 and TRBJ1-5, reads AAGVIQSPRHLIKEKRETATLKCYPIPRHDTVYWYQQGPGQDPQFLISFYEKMQSDKGSIPDRFSAQQFSDYHSELNMSSLELGDSALYFCASADGNQPQHFGDGTRLSIL.

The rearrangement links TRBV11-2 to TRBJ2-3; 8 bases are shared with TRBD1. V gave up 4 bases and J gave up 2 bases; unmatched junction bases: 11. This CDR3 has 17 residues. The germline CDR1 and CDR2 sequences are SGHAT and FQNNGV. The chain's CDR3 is CASSSPRDRILTDTQYF. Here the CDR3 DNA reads TGTGCCAGCAGCTCTCCGAGGGACAGGATACTCACAGATACGCAGTATTTT. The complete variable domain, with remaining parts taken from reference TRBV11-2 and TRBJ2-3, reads EAGVAQSPRYKIIEKRQSVAFWCNPISGHATLYWYQQILGQGPKLLIQFQNNGVVDDSQLPKDRFSAERLKGVDSTLKIQPAKLEDSAVYLCASSSPRDRILTDTQYFGPGTRLTVL.

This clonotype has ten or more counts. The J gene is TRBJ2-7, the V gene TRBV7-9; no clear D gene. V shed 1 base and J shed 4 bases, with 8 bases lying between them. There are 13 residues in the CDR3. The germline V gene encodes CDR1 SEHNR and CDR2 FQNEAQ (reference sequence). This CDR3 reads CASSLGAGYEQYF. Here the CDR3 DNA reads TGTGCCAGCAGCTTAGGGGCCGGGTACGAGCAGTACTTC.

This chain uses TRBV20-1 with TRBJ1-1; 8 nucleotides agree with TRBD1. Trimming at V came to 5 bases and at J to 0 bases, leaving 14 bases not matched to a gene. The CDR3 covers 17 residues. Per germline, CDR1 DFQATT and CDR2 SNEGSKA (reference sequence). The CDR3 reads CSAPGQVPPIMNTEAFF. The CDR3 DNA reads TGCAGTGCTCCGGGACAGGTACCACCTATCATGAACACTGAAGCTTTCTTT.

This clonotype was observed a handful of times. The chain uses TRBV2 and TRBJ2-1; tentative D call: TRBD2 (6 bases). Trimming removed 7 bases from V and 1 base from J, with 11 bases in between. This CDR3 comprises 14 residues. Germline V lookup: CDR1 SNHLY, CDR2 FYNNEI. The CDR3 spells CASIVGRSYNEQFF. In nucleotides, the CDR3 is TGTGCCAGCATTGTCGGGAGATCCTACAATGAGCAGTTCTTC.

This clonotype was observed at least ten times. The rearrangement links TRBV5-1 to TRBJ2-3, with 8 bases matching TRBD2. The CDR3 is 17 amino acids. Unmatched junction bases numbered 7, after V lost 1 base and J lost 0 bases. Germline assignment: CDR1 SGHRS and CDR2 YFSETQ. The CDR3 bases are TGCGCCAGCAGCTTGATTTTCGCGGGAGGAAGCACAGATACGCAGTATTTT. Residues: CASSLIFAGGSTDTQYF.

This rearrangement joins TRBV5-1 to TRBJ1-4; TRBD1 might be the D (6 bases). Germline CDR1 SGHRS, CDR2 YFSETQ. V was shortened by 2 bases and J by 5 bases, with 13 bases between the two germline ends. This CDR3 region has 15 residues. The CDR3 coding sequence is TGCGCCAGCAGCTTTGAAGGACAGAGAAATGAAAAACTGTTTTTT. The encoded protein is CASSFEGQRNEKLFF. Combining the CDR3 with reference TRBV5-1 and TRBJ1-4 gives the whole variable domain KAGVTQTPRYLIKTRGQQVTLSCSPISGHRSVSWYQQTPGQGLQFLFEYFSETQRNKGNFPGRFSGRQFSNSRSEMNVSTLELGDSALYLCASSFEGQRNEKLFFGSGTQLSVL.

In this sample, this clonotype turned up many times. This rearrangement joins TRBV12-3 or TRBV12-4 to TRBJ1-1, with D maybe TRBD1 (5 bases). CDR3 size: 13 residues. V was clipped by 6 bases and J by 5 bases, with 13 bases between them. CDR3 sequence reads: CASSSGFGTEAFF. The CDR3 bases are TGTGCCAGCAGCTCAGGGTTTGGTACTGAAGCTTTCTTT.

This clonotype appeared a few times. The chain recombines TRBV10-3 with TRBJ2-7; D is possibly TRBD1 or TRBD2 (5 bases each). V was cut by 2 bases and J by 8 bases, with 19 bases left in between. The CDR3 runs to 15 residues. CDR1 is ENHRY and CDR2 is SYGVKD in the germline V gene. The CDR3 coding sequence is TGTGCCATCAGTGAGCCCGGGACCGGCCTGGGCCAGCAGTACTTC. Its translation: CAISEPGTGLGQQYF.

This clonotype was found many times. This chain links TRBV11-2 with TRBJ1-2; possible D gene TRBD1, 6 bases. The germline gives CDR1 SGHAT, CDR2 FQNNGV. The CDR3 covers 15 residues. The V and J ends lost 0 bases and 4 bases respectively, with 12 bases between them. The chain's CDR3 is CASSLDPDRFYGYTF. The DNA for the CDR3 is TGTGCCAGCAGCTTAGATCCGGACAGATTCTATGGCTACACCTTC.

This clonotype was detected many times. The CDR3 loop reads CASSSVNTEAFF. The CDR3 nucleotides read TGTGCCAGCAGTTCGGTAAACACTGAAGCTTTCTTT. This sequence joins TRBV2 and TRBJ1-1; D call uncertain. V was shortened by 5 bases and J by 2 bases, with 6 bases between the two germline ends. CDR3 length: 12 residues. Per germline, CDR1 SNHLY and CDR2 FYNNEI.

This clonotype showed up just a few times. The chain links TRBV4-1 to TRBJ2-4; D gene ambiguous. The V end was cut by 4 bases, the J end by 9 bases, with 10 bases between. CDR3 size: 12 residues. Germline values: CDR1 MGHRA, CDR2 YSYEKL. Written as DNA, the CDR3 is TGCGCCAGCAGCCCACCAACGGGCATTCAGTACTTC. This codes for CASSPPTGIQYF.

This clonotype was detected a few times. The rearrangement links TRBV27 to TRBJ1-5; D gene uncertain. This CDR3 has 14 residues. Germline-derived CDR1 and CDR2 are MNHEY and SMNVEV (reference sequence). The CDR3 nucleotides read TGTGCAAGCGCAGCAGTGGGGTCCCTTCAGCCCCAGCATTTT. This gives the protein CASAAVGSLQPQHF.

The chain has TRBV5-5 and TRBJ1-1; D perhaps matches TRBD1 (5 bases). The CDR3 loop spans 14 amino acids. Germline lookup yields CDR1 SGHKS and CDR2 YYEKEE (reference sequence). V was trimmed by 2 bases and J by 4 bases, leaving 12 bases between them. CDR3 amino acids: CASSFQGGGTEAFF. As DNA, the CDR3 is TGTGCCAGCAGCTTTCAGGGCGGGGGCACTGAAGCTTTCTTT. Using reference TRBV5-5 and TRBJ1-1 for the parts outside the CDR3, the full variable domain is DAGVTQSPTHLIKTRGQQVTLRCSPISGHKSVSWYQQVLGQGPQFIFQYYEKEERGRGNFPDRFSARQFPNYSSELNVNALLLGDSALYLCASSFQGGGTEAFFGQGTRLTVV.

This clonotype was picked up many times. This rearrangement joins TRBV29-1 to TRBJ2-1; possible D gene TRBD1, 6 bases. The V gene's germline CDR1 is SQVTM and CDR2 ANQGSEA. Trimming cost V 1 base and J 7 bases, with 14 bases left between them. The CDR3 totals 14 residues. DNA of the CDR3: TGCAGCGTTGAAGTACTAGGGGGTGGGAATGAGCAGTTCTTC. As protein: CSVEVLGGGNEQFF.

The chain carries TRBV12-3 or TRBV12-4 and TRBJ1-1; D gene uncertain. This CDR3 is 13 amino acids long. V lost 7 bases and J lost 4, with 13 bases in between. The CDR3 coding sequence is TGTGCCAGCATTTGGAGGGTGGGCACTGAAGCTTTCTTT. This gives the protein CASIWRVGTEAFF.

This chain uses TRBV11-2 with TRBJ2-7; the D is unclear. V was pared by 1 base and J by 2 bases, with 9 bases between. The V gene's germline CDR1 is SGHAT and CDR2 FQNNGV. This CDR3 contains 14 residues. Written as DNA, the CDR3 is TGTGCCAGCAGCTTAGGTGGGGTTGCCTACGAGCAGTACTTC. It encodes CASSLGGVAYEQYF.

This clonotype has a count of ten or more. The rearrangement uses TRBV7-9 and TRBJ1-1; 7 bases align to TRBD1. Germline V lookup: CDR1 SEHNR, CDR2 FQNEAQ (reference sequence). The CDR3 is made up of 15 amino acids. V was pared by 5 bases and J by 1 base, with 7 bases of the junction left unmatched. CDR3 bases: TGTGCCAGCAGCATAACCACAGGGGAGAACACTGAAGCTTTCTTT. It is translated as CASSITTGENTEAFF.

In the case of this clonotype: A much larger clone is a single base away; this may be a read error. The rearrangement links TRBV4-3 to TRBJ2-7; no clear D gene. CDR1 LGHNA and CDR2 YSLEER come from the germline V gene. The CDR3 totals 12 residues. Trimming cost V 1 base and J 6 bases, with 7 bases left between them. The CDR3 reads CASSQGKGEQYF. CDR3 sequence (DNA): TGCGCCAGCAGCCAAGGCAAGGGCGAGCAGTACTTC.